Sequencing of this TCR beta chain was carried out in a study of T cell repertoires and HLA-DP antigens. Study information: In vitro CD4+ alloreactivity was against HeLa-presented HLA-DP.

Here immunoSEQ multiplex PCR was the method, and the copy in TCRdb shows in-frame clones only, minus some. The sample lists about 73,000 clones, roughly 77% seen once, with around 1.5% in the top ten. Average purity of the negatively selected CD4+ T cells was 97.7%. V was clipped by 6 bases and J by 2 bases, with 14 bases between them. Per germline, CDR1 LNHDA and CDR2 SQIVND (reference sequence). The CDR3 has 15 amino acids. This clone was seen a handful of times. Its antigen is still unknown. This chain uses TRBV19 with TRBJ1-5, with D perhaps matching TRBD1 (5 bases). The receptor was isolated from a man in his 60s in good health and CMV-seronegative. What was sequenced was CD4+ T cells from PBMCs. CDR3 residues: CASSRLGQGNQPQHF. The CDR3 DNA reads as TGTGCCAGTAGCCGATTGGGGCAGGGCAATCAGCCCCAGCATTTT. Filled out from reference TRBV19 and TRBJ1-5, the complete variable domain reads DGGITQSPKYLFRKEGQNVTLSCEQNLNHDAMYWYRQDPGQGLRLIYYSQIVNDFQKGDIAEGYSVSREKKESFPLTVTSAQKNPTAFYLCASSRLGQGNQPQHFGDGTRLSIL.